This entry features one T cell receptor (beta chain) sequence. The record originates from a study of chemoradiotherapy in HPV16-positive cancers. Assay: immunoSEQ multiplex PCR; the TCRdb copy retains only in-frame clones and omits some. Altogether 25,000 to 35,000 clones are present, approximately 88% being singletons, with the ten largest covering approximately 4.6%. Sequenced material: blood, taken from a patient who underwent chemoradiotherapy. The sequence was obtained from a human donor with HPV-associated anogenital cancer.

This CDR3 is CASSKDIAVSSYNEQFF. The CDR3 nucleotides are TGTGCCAGCAGTAAAGATATAGCGGTCAGCTCCTACAATGAGCAGTTCTTC. The rearrangement uses TRBV5-4 and TRBJ2-1; the D gene is possibly TRBD2 (6 bases). Trimming took off 5 bases at V and 0 bases at J, with 18 bases between the two ends. CDR1 is SGHNT and CDR2 is YYREEE in the germline V gene (reference sequence). The CDR3 runs to 17 residues.